One and the same sample provided the 5 T cell receptor beta chains below, sequenced in a study of blood T cell repertoires in COVID-19. Produced via immunoSEQ multiplex PCR; TCRdb's table is partial and in-frame only. The table shows under 150,000 clones, with around three quarters occurring only once. The sequencing input was peripheral blood. All receptors derive from a human donor in a cohort sampled during active COVID-19.

The genes are TRBV27 and TRBJ2-7, with a possible D match to TRBD2 (6 bases). This CDR3 is 13 amino acids long. Germline CDR1 and CDR2: MNHEY and SMNVEV (reference sequence). V was shortened by 6 bases and J by 1 base, with 10 bases between the two germline ends. The CDR3 loop is CASRDAGSYEQYF. CDR3 nucleotide sequence: TGTGCCAGCAGGGATGCGGGGTCCTACGAGCAGTACTTC.

There are a few counts of this clone. This chain uses TRBV7-9 with TRBJ2-7; a weak D match, TRBD2 (5 bases). Germline values: CDR1 SEHNR, CDR2 FQNEAQ (reference sequence). There are 14 residues in the CDR3. V shed 5 bases and J shed 4 bases, with 15 bases lying between them. The CDR3 DNA is TGTGCCAGCAGCCAAATCGGACTCCAATACGAGCAGTACTTC. It translates to CASSQIGLQYEQYF.

The CDR3 DNA reads TGTGCCAGCAGCGAGGGACAGGGGGCTGTGGAGACCCAGTACTTC. Protein product: CASSEGQGAVETQYF. The chain has TRBV5-4 and TRBJ2-5, with TRBD1 matching 12 bases. CDR3 size: 15 residues. CDR1 is SGHNT, CDR2 YYREEE, per germline (reference sequence). With 4 bases clipped from V and 5 bases from J, the junction kept 6 bases outside the gene matches.

V is TRBV6-1 and J is TRBJ1-5, with a tentative D call TRBD1 (5 bases). This CDR3 spans 14 amino acids. Trimming cost V 1 base and J 4 bases, with 8 bases left between them. CDR1 and CDR2 (germline): MNHNS, SASEGT. Here the CDR3 DNA reads TGTGCCAGCAGTGAAGTTTCAGGGAATCAGCCCCAGCATTTT. Protein sequence: CASSEVSGNQPQHF.

This clone has just one count. The chain is built from TRBV15 and TRBJ1-5; a possible D gene is TRBD1 (6 bases). Germline V CDR1 and CDR2: LNHNV, YYDKDF (reference sequence). There are 14 residues in the CDR3. Trimming left V 2 bases short and J 7 bases short, with 12 bases between. CDR3 protein: CATSRNRDNQPQHF. The CDR3 DNA sequence: TGTGCCACCAGCAGAAACAGGGACAACCAGCCCCAGCATTTT. Looking up the rest from reference TRBV15 and TRBJ1-5 gives the full variable domain: DAMVIQNPRYQVTQFGKPVTLSCSQTLNHNVMYWYQQKSSQAPKLLFHYYDKDFNNEADTPDNFQSRRPNTSFCFLDIRSPGLGDTAMYLCATSRNRDNQPQHFGDGTRLSIL.